The rows below give T cell receptor beta chains drawn from one sample of a study of cytomegalovirus exposure and HLA in healthy donors. The table came from immunoSEQ multiplex PCR; TCRdb's copy has only in-frame clones and leaves some out. The sample records 120,000 to 150,000 clones, roughly 86% being singletons. Sequencing was done on a sample of PBMCs. Receptor source: a woman aged 30 to 39 in good health and CMV-seronegative. The CDR3 runs from the conserved cysteine through the conserved F or W. The order of the fields is CDR3 DNA, CDR3 protein, clone size, J gene, V gene, D gene. The D gene is left open where the match is weak. The size field is filled for only some rows; it gives once, few, many or a size class.

TGTGCCGGGACAACAACTGGGGGCGGCACAGATACGCAGTATTTT,CAGTTTGGGTDTQYF,-,TRBJ2-3,TRBV7-9,-
TGCGCCAGCAGCTTGGCAGGGCGGGGGGGCCGGGAGACCCAGTACTTC,CASSLAGRGGRETQYF,-,TRBJ2-5,TRBV5-1,TRBD2
TGCGCCAGCAGCCGCCCGGGACAGGGGGCTTACGAGCAGTACTTC,CASSRPGQGAYEQYF,-,TRBJ2-7,TRBV4-1,TRBD1
TGCAGCGTTGTTCCCAGCGGGGGGGCAACAGATACGCAGTATTTT,CSVVPSGGATDTQYF,-,TRBJ2-3,TRBV29-1,TRBD2
TGTGCCAGCAGTGAAGGGCAGAACAATCAGCCCCAGCATTTT,CASSEGQNNQPQHF,-,TRBJ1-5,TRBV2,-
TGTGCCAGCAGCTTACAGGGTTTCACAGCTTATAATGAGCAGTTCTTC,CASSLQGFTAYNEQFF,-,TRBJ2-1,TRBV7-9,-
TGTGCCAGCAGCCTAGGCGGGACAGGGAATCGGAATGAGCAGTTCTTC,CASSLGGTGNRNEQFF,-,TRBJ2-1,TRBV4-2,TRBD1
TGTGCCACCAGCAGAGATCGGGGGACCGGGGAGCTGTTTTTT,CATSRDRGTGELFF,-,TRBJ2-2,TRBV15,-
TGTGCCAGCAGTGCCGAGTTTGGCTCCTACAATGAGCAGTTCTTC,CASSAEFGSYNEQFF,-,TRBJ2-1,TRBV27,-
TGTGCCAGTACTCAGGACAGGGGGCGTCGATATGGCTACACCTTC,CASTQDRGRRYGYTF,-,TRBJ1-2,TRBV19,TRBD1
TGTGCCAGCAGTGCTGGTGGGGGACTAGCCAAAAACATTCAGTACTTC,CASSAGGGLAKNIQYF,-,TRBJ2-4,TRBV6-6,-
TGTGCCAGCAGCCGGGGAGGGACAGGGTCTTACGAGCAGTACTTC,CASSRGGTGSYEQYF,-,TRBJ2-7,TRBV5-6,TRBD1
TGTGCCAGCAGAGAACAGGGGGCTTTCGGAAAACTGTTTTTT,CASREQGAFGKLFF,-,TRBJ1-4,TRBV6-5,TRBD1
TGTGCCAGCAGCTTAGGGGCTAGCGGGGGGTTTTACGAGCAGTACTTC,CASSLGASGGFYEQYF,-,TRBJ2-7,TRBV7-2,TRBD2
TGTGCCAGCAGTTTGGACAGGGATGGCACTGAAGCTTTCTTT,CASSLDRDGTEAFF,-,TRBJ1-1,TRBV27,TRBD1
TGCGCCAGCACCCCGTTCGGGACAGACGAATCCAATTCACCCCTCCACTTT,CASTPFGTDESNSPLHF,-,TRBJ1-6,TRBV23-1,TRBD1
TGTGCCAGCAGCTTAGTGCACGGGACAGGGGATAATTCACCCCTCCACTTT,CASSLVHGTGDNSPLHF,few,TRBJ1-6,TRBV7-8,TRBD1
TGTGCCAGCAGTCCGCCCTCACTAGCGGGGGGATACGGAGATACGCAGTATTTT,CASSPPSLAGGYGDTQYF,-,TRBJ2-3,TRBV27,TRBD2
TGTGCCAGCAGCTTAGGGGACAGAAATGAAAAACTGTTTTTT,CASSLGDRNEKLFF,-,TRBJ1-4,TRBV11-2,TRBD1
TGCGCCAGCAGCTTGGGCCTCCGGGACAGGGTCGGTGGCTACACCTTC,CASSLGLRDRVGGYTF,-,TRBJ1-2,TRBV5-1,TRBD1
TGTGCCAGCAGTAGGACAGGGGGCTACACTGAAGCTTTCTTT,CASSRTGGYTEAFF,-,TRBJ1-1,TRBV2,TRBD1
TGTGCCAGCAGCTTAGCCCTGGCGGGGGAAGAGACCCAGTACTTC,CASSLALAGEETQYF,-,TRBJ2-5,TRBV11-2,TRBD2
TGTGCCATCACCTCAGGGTTTACCGATGGCTACACCTTC,CAITSGFTDGYTF,-,TRBJ1-2,TRBV10-3,-
TGTGCCAGCTCACCGCCCCGCGGGTCGCGTGAGCAGTTCTTC,CASSPPRGSREQFF,-,TRBJ2-1,TRBV18,-
TGTGCCACCCTACCCATCGCGAACACTGAAGCTTTCTTT,CATLPIANTEAFF,-,TRBJ1-1,TRBV28,-
TGTGCCAGCTCACCACTTACAGGGTACACCGGGGAGCTGTTTTTT,CASSPLTGYTGELFF,-,TRBJ2-2,TRBV18,-
TGTGCCAGTAGTACCCGACAGGGGGCATATCAGCCCCAGCATTTT,CASSTRQGAYQPQHF,-,TRBJ1-5,TRBV19,TRBD1
TGTGCCGTCGCCGAGGCTGGGGCCAACGTCCTGACTTTC,CAVAEAGANVLTF,-,TRBJ2-6,TRBV10-3,-
TGTGCCAGCCTATGGAGGGGAACCCCCGGGGAGCTGTTTTTT,CASLWRGTPGELFF,-,TRBJ2-2,TRBV19,-
TGTGCCAGCAGCTTCCCACAGGGGGGAGAGACCCAGTACTTC,CASSFPQGGETQYF,once,TRBJ2-5,TRBV7-6,TRBD1